These 27 T cell receptor beta chains were sequenced from one sample in a study of cytomegalovirus exposure and HLA in healthy donors. Both 60 Vbeta primers and 13 Jbeta primers went into the PCR. This table comes from immunoSEQ multiplex PCR, and its TCRdb copy is limited to in-frame clones, with some not included. The sample includes some 150,000 clones, about 72% seen only once; the top ten take less than 5%. The sequencing sample was made of PBMCs. Source of these receptors: a man aged 60 to 69 in good health and CMV-seronegative.

This chain connects TRBV6-4 to TRBJ1-1, with TRBD1 matching over 9 bases. The V segment lost 9 bases and the J segment 0 bases; nucleotides outside the gene matches: 2. Germline-derived CDR1 and CDR2 are MRHNA and SNTAGT. The CDR3 sequence is 13 residues long. The CDR3 DNA reads as TGTGCCAGTGGACAGGGGATGAACACTGAAGCTTTCTTT. Translated, it gives CASGQGMNTEAFF.

The chain employs TRBV6-1 and TRBJ1-3; 7 positions match TRBD1. The junction had 7 bases not matched to a gene; V was cut back by 4 bases and J by 4 bases. CDR3 size: 15 residues. Germline-derived CDR1 and CDR2 are MNHNS and SASEGT. The CDR3 reads CASSAGTAAGNTIYF. The CDR3 bases are TGTGCCAGCAGTGCAGGGACAGCCGCAGGAAACACCATATATTTT.

The genes are TRBV7-2 and TRBJ2-3, with D perhaps matching TRBD2 (5 bases). Trimming took off 7 bases at V and 2 bases at J, with 16 bases between the two ends. Germline V gene data show CDR1 as SGHTA and CDR2 as FQGNSA. This CDR3 has 15 amino acids. CDR3 DNA: TGTGCCAGCAACTCTCTCGAGGGAAACACAGATACGCAGTATTTT. Protein: CASNSLEGNTDTQYF.

The rearrangement uses TRBV6-6 and TRBJ2-7; possibly TRBD1 for D (6 bases). The CDR3 sequence is 13 residues long. Trimming removed 6 bases at V and 0 bases at J, with 9 bases between. Germline CDR1 and CDR2: MNHNY and SVGAGI (reference sequence). CDR3 sequence: CASRSQGSYEQYF. CDR3 sequence (DNA): TGTGCCAGCAGGTCACAGGGCTCCTACGAGCAGTACTTC.

This chain connects TRBV5-8 to TRBJ1-4, with a possible D match to TRBD1 (5 bases). Trimming pared 1 base from V and 1 base from J, leaving 8 bases between. Germline CDR1 is SGHTS and CDR2 is YDEGEE. CDR3 length equals 15 residues. CDR3 protein: CASSLYRGTNEKLFF. The CDR3 DNA reads TGTGCCAGCAGCTTGTATAGGGGAACTAATGAAAAACTGTTTTTT.

The chain is built from TRBV30 and TRBJ2-6, with D uncertain. The CDR3 loop spans 13 amino acids. Germline CDR1 and CDR2: GTSNPN and SVGIG (reference sequence). V gave up 3 bases and J gave up 1 base, with 4 bases separating them. CDR3 loop: CAWRSSGANVLTF. The CDR3 DNA is TGTGCCTGGAGGTCGTCTGGGGCCAACGTCCTGACTTTC.

Worth noting for this clone: The sample has other DNA sequences that encode this CDR3 too. The gene calls are TRBV27 and TRBJ2-3; D may be TRBD2 (6 bases). Germline V gene sequence: CDR1 MNHEY, CDR2 SMNVEV (reference sequence). The V end was cut by 3 bases, the J end by 0 bases, with 7 bases between. The CDR3 is 14 residues long. The CDR3 DNA reads TGTGCCAGCAGTTTGGGGGGTAGCACAGATACGCAGTATTTT. This gives the protein CASSLGGSTDTQYF.

This clone was picked up one time. J is TRBJ2-5 and V is TRBV7-8, with D perhaps TRBD1 (6 bases). Germline V gives CDR1 SGHVS, CDR2 FQNEAQ. V lost 3 bases, J lost 5 bases, and 10 bases lay in between. The CDR3 totals 13 residues. The DNA of the CDR3 is TGTGCCAGCAGCTTCTTCAGGGGTGAGACCCAGTACTTC. Translated, it gives CASSFFRGETQYF.

CDR3 sequence (DNA): TGTGCCAGCACAACAGGGGGGTTCGCAAAACTGTTTTTT. Encoded protein: CASTTGGFAKLFF. The chain joins TRBV25-1 to TRBJ1-4; 8 bases are shared with TRBD1. The CDR3 has 13 amino acids. J was trimmed by 10 bases and V by 7 bases; bases with no gene match: 8. CDR1 and CDR2 from the germline V gene are MGHDK and SYGVNS.

The rearrangement joins TRBV2 to TRBJ2-6, with a tentative D call TRBD1 (8 bases). Trimming cost V 1 base and J 2 bases, with 12 bases left between them. Germline V gene sequence: CDR1 SNHLY, CDR2 FYNNEI. This CDR3 region has 17 residues. CDR3 nucleotide sequence: TGTGCCAGCAGTGAAGGACAGGGGACTACTGGGGCCAACGTCCTGACTTTC. Protein product: CASSEGQGTTGANVLTF.

This clone was counted once. CDR3 residues: CASSLAVRTGLDYGYTF. DNA for the CDR3: TGCGCCAGCAGCTTGGCGGTACGGACAGGGCTAGACTATGGCTACACCTTC. This chain joins TRBV5-1 and TRBJ1-2, with 8 bases identical to TRBD1. The V segment lost 0 bases and the J segment 3 bases; nucleotides outside the gene matches: 10. Per germline, CDR1 SGHRS and CDR2 YFSETQ. The CDR3 contains 17 residues.

V is TRBV12-5 and J is TRBJ2-2; possibly TRBD1 for D (5 bases). The germline CDR1 and CDR2 sequences are LGHNT and FRNRAP. CDR3 length: 19 residues. The germline V and J ends were trimmed by 0 bases and 7 bases, with 24 bases remaining between them. The CDR3 region has the DNA TGTGCTAGTGGTTTGGTAACAGGTTCGACGGACCTTCGCGACGGGGAGCTGTTTTTT. Amino acids: CASGLVTGSTDLRDGELFF.

This clone was seen only a few times. The gene calls are TRBV19 and TRBJ2-1; 7 bases align to TRBD2. CDR3 size: 13 residues. Per the germline V gene, CDR1 is LNHDA and CDR2 is SQIVND (reference sequence). Germline trimming cut 8 bases from V and 8 bases from J; bases unmatched to any gene: 9. CDR3 protein: CASLAVLGDEQFF. The CDR3 DNA reads as TGTGCCAGTCTAGCGGTATTGGGGGATGAGCAGTTCTTC.

This clone was seen only a few times. CDR3 DNA: TGTGCCAGCAGCCGAACCCCGGGACTAGCGGGAGGGCAGGAGACCCAGTACTTC. This gives the protein CASSRTPGLAGGQETQYF. The chain has TRBV4-2 and TRBJ2-5; 16 positions match TRBD2. The CDR3 loop spans 18 amino acids. The V gene's germline CDR1 is LGHNA and CDR2 YNFKEQ. The V gene end was trimmed by 4 bases and the J gene end by 5 bases; junction bases not matched to a gene: 10.

The rearrangement uses TRBV11-2 and TRBJ2-7; D is ambiguous. Germline V CDR1 and CDR2: SGHAT, FQNNGV. The CDR3 totals 15 residues. V shed 0 bases and J shed 0 bases, with 9 bases lying between them. CDR3 coding DNA: TGTGCCAGCAGCTTAGAACTACTGACCTCCTACGAGCAGTACTTC. It codes for CASSLELLTSYEQYF.

The J gene is TRBJ1-2, the V gene TRBV5-4; 9 bases match TRBD1. Trimming cost V 3 bases and J 7 bases; bases outside gene matches: 7. The V gene's germline CDR1 is SGHNT and CDR2 YYREEE (reference sequence). There are 14 residues in the CDR3. CDR3 nucleotides: TGTGCCAGCAGCTCGGGACAGGGAACGGTTGGCTACACCTTC. Translated, it gives CASSSGQGTVGYTF.

A few counts support this clone. The V gene is TRBV30, the J gene TRBJ2-7; no definite D call. Germline CDR1 is GTSNPN and CDR2 is SVGIG (reference sequence). The CDR3 has 15 amino acids. The V and J ends lost 3 bases and 0 bases respectively, with 15 bases between them. CDR3 in amino acids: CAWRELLEHSYEQYF. The CDR3 DNA is TGTGCCTGGAGGGAATTACTGGAGCACTCCTACGAGCAGTACTTC.

The chain uses TRBV9 and TRBJ2-1; 11 nucleotides align to TRBD2. The germline V gene encodes CDR1 SGDLS and CDR2 YYNGEE. There are 15 residues in the CDR3. Trimming removed 3 bases from V and 13 bases from J; junction bases left unmatched: 12. The CDR3 region is CASSATSGTSKFQFF. The DNA of the CDR3 is TGTGCCAGCAGCGCGACTAGCGGGACCTCTAAATTTCAGTTCTTC.

The genes are TRBV7-9 and TRBJ1-4, with TRBD1 matching over 7 bases. In germline, CDR1 is SEHNR, CDR2 FQNEAQ (reference sequence). The CDR3 contains 15 residues. J lost 5 bases, V lost 4 bases, and 7 bases had no gene match. CDR3: CASSSPGQRNEKLFF. CDR3 in DNA: TGTGCCAGCAGCTCACCGGGACAGCGGAATGAAAAACTGTTTTTT. Full variable domain (missing parts from reference TRBV7-9 and TRBJ1-4): DTGVSQNPRHKITKRGQNVTFRCDPISEHNRLYWYRQTLGQGPEFLTYFQNEAQLEKSRLLSDRFSAERPKGSFSTLEIQRTEQGDSAMYLCASSSPGQRNEKLFFGSGTQLSVL.

The rearrangement links TRBV4-3 to TRBJ1-5, with D maybe TRBD1 (5 bases). V lost 2 bases, J lost 5 bases, and 13 bases lay in between. CDR1 and CDR2 from the germline V gene are LGHNA and YSLEER. The CDR3 is 15 amino acids. The CDR3 sequence is CASSQSPDSHQPQHF. In DNA form, the CDR3 reads TGCGCCAGCAGCCAATCCCCAGACAGCCATCAGCCCCAGCATTTT.

This sequence joins TRBV7-8 and TRBJ2-5, with 8 bases that match TRBD1. V lost 6 bases and J lost 7; bases outside the gene matches: 4. This CDR3 comprises 12 residues. Germline-derived CDR1 and CDR2 are SGHVS and FQNEAQ. The CDR3 nucleotides read TGTGCCAGCAGTCTAGACAGGGGGACCCAGTACTTC. Residues: CASSLDRGTQYF.

This chain links TRBV9 with TRBJ2-7; 9 bases match TRBD1. In germline, CDR1 is SGDLS, CDR2 YYNGEE. Germline trimming cut 0 bases from V and 7 bases from J; bases unmatched to any gene: 8. CDR3 size: 15 residues. The CDR3 loop is CASSVEGQGMREQYF. CDR3 coding DNA: TGTGCCAGCAGCGTAGAGGGACAGGGTATGCGGGAGCAGTACTTC.

The chain combines TRBV5-1 with TRBJ2-2; 14 nucleotides match TRBD2. The V segment lost 3 bases and the J segment 7 bases; nucleotides outside the gene matches: 8. The CDR3 consists of 17 residues. CDR1 and CDR2 (germline): SGHRS, YFSETQ. As DNA, the CDR3 is TGCGCCAGCAGCTCAGGGACTAGCGGGAGTTTCAGCGGGGAGCTGTTTTTT. Residues: CASSSGTSGSFSGELFF.

The rearrangement joins TRBV19 to TRBJ2-3; the match to TRBD1 covers 7 bases. This CDR3 is built from 16 residues. Germline loops: CDR1 LNHDA, CDR2 SQIVND (reference sequence). Trimming removed 3 bases from V and 1 base from J; junction bases left unmatched: 7. The chain's CDR3 is CASSIRQGDGTDTQYF. The CDR3 bases are TGTGCCAGTAGTATTAGGCAGGGGGACGGCACAGATACGCAGTATTTT.

This chain connects TRBV29-1 to TRBJ2-1, with D tentatively TRBD1 (6 bases). Germline assignment: CDR1 SQVTM and CDR2 ANQGSEA. This CDR3 has 14 amino acids. Trimming cost V 6 bases and J 0 bases, with 12 bases left between them. Written as DNA, the CDR3 is TGCAGCGTCCCGACAGGCGACTCCTACAATGAGCAGTTCTTC. Translated, it gives CSVPTGDSYNEQFF.

The rearrangement uses TRBV19 and TRBJ2-7; the D is unclear. CDR1 is LNHDA, CDR2 SQIVND, per germline (reference sequence). Trimming left V 1 base short and J 5 bases short, with 9 bases between. The CDR3 is 13 residues long. CDR3 bases: TGTGCCAGTAGTATAGGAGAGTTGGACGAGCAGTACTTC. Its translation: CASSIGELDEQYF.

This chain uses TRBV4-2 with TRBJ2-7, with D perhaps matching TRBD2 (6 bases). V was shortened by 0 bases and J by 7 bases, with 16 bases between the two germline ends. This CDR3 has 15 amino acids. Germline values: CDR1 LGHNA, CDR2 YNFKEQ. The CDR3 sequence: CASSQDDGGSWEQYF. In nucleotides, the CDR3 is TGTGCCAGCAGCCAAGATGACGGGGGTTCGTGGGAGCAGTACTTC.